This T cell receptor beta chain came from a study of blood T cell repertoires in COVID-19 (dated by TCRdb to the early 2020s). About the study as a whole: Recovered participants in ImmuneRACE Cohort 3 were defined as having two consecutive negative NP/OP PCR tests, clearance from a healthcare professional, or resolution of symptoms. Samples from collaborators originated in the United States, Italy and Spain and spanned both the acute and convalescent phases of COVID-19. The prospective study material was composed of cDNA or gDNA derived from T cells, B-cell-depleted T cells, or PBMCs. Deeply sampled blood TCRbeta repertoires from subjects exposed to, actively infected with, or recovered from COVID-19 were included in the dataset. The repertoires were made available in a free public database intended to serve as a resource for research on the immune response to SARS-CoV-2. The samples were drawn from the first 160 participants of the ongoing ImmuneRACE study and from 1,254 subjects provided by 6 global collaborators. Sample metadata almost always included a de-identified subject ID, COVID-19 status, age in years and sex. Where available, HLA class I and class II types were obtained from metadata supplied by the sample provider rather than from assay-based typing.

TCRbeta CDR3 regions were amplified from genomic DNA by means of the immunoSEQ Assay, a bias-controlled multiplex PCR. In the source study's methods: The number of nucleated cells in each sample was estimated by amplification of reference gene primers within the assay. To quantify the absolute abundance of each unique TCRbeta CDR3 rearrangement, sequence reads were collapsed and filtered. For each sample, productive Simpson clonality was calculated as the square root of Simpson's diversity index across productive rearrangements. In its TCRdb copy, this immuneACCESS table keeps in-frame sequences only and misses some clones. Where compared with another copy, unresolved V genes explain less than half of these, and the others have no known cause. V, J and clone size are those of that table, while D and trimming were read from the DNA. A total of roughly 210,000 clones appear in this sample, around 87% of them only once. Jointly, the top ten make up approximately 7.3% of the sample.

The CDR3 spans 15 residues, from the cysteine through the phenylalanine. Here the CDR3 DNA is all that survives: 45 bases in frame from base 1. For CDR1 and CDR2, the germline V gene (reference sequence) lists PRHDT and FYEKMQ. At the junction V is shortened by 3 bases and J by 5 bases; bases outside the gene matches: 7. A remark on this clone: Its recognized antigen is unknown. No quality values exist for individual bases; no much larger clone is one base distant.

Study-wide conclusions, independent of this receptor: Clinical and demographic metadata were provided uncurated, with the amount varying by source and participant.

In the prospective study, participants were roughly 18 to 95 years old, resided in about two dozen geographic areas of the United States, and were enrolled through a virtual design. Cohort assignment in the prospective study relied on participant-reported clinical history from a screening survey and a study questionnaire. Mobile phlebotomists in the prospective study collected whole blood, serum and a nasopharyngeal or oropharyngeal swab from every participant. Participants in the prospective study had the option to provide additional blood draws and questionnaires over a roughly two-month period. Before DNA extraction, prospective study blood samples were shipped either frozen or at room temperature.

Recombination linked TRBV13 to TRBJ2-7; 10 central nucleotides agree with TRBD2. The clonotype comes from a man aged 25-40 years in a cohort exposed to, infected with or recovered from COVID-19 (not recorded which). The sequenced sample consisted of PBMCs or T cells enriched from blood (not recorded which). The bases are TGTGCCAGCAGCTTTTTACAGCGGGAGGGAAACGAGCAGTACTTC. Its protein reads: CASSFLQREGNEQYF.